One and the same sample provided the 3 T cell receptor beta chains below, sequenced in a study of T cell responses to AZD1222 COVID-19 vaccine. Using immunoSEQ multiplex PCR, the repertoire was profiled, and TCRdb retains in-frame clones only, with some absent. The data show 95,000 to 150,000 clones, 86% seen once. This specimen consisted of peripheral blood, obtained 28 days after the second AZD1222 dose. The source is an adult who received the AZD1222 COVID-19 vaccine.

The chain combines TRBV7-2 with TRBJ1-5; D is undetermined. CDR1 and CDR2 (germline): SGHTA, FQGNSA. The length of the CDR3 is 14 residues. Trimming took off 2 bases at V and 7 bases at J, with 12 bases between the two ends. The CDR3 coding sequence is TGTGCCAGCAGCTTAAAACCCCAAGGGCAGCCCCAGCATTTT. Protein: CASSLKPQGQPQHF.

The chain has TRBV30 and TRBJ1-5; 7 bases fit TRBD1. This CDR3 has 14 amino acids. CDR1 is GTSNPN and CDR2 is SVGIG in the germline V gene (reference sequence). V dropped 5 bases and J dropped 3; count of bases not matched to a gene: 7. The CDR3 bases are TGTGCCTGGGATGCGGGACAGTTCAATCAGCCCCAGCATTTT. Amino acid sequence: CAWDAGQFNQPQHF.

The chain recombines TRBV30 with TRBJ2-7; TRBD1 aligns across 9 bases. This CDR3 contains 14 residues. The V gene's germline CDR1 is GTSNPN and CDR2 SVGIG (reference sequence). V was clipped by 5 bases and J by 4 bases; unmatched bases: 9. The CDR3 coding sequence is TGTGCCTGGTCGACCGGGACAGGGATTTACGAGCAGTACTTC. Protein sequence: CAWSTGTGIYEQYF.